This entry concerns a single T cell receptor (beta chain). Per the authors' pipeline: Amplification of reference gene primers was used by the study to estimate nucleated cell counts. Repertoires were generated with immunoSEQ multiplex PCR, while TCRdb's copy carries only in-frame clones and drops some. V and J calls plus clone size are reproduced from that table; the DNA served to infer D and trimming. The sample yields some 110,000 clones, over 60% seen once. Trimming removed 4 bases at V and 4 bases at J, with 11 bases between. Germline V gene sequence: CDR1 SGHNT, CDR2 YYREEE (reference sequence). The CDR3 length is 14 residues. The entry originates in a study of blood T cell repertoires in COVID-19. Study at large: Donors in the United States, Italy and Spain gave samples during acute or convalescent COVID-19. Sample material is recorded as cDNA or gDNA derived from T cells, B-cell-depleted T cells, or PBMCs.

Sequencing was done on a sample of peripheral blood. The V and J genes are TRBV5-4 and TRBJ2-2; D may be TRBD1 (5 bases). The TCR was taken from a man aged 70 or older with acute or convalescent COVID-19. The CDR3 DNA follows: TGTGCCAGCAGCCCCAGGGTATCCACCGGGGAGCTGTTTTTT. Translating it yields CASSPRVSTGELFF.